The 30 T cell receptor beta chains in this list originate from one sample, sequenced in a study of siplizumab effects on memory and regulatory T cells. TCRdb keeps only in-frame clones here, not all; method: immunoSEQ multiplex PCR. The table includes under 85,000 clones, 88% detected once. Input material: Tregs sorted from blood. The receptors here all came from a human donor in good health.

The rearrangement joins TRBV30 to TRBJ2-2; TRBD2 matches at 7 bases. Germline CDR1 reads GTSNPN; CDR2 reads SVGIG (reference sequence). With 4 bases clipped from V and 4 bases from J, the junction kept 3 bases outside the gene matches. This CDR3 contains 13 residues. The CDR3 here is CAWKREGTGELFF. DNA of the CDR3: TGTGCCTGGAAGCGGGAAGGCACCGGGGAGCTGTTTTTT.

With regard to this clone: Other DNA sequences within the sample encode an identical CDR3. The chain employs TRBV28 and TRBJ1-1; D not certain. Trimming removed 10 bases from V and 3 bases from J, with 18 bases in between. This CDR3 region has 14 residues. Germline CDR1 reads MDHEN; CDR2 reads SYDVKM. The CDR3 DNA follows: TGTGCCATCTCCTTTTCCCAGGATTACACTGAAGCTTTCTTT. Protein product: CAISFSQDYTEAFF.

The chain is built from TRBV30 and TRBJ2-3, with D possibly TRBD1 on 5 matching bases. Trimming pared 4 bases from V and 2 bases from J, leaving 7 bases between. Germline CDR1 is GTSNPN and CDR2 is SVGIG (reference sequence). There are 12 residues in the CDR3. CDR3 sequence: CAWTGPTDTQYF. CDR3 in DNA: TGTGCCTGGACAGGGCCCACAGATACGCAGTATTTT.

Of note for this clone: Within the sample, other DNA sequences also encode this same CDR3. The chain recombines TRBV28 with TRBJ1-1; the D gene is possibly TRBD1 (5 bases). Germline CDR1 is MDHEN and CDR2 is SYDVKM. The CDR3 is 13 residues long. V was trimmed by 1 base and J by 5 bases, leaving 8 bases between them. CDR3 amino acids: CASSLSGVTEAFF. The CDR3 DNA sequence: TGTGCCAGCAGTTTATCGGGGGTGACTGAAGCTTTCTTT.

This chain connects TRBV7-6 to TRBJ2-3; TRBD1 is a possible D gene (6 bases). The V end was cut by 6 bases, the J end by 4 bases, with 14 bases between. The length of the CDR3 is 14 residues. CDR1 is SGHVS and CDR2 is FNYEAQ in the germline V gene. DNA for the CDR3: TGTGCCAGCAGTTCCAGACAGGCCGCAGATACGCAGTATTTT. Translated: CASSSRQAADTQYF.

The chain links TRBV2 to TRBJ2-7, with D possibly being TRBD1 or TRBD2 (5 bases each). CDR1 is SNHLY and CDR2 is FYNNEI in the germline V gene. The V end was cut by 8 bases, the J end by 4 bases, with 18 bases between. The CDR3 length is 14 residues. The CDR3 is CASAPGRALYEQYF. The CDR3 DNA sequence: TGTGCCAGCGCACCGGGACGCGCTTTGTACGAGCAGTACTTC. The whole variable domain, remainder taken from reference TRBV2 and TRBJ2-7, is EPEVTQTPSHQVTQMGQEVILRCVPISNHLYFYWYRQILGQKVEFLVSFYNNEISEKSEIFDDQFSVERPDGSNFTLKIRSTKLEDSAMYFCASAPGRALYEQYFGPGTRLTVT.

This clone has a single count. CDR3 DNA sequence: TGTGCCAGCAGCTTAGCGCTTTCACTAGCGGGACCAGATACGCAGTATTTT. Translating it yields CASSLALSLAGPDTQYF. The chain recombines TRBV7-9 with TRBJ2-3, with 10 bases that match TRBD2. The CDR3 consists of 17 residues. The V and J ends lost 0 bases and 4 bases, in that order; junction bases with no gene match: 7. Germline loops: CDR1 SEHNR, CDR2 FQNEAQ (reference sequence).

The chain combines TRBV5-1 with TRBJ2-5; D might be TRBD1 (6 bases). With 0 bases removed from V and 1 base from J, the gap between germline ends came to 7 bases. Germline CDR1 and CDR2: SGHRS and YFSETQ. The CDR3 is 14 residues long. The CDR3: CASSLGQVQETQYF. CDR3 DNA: TGCGCCAGCAGCTTGGGACAGGTCCAAGAGACCCAGTACTTC.

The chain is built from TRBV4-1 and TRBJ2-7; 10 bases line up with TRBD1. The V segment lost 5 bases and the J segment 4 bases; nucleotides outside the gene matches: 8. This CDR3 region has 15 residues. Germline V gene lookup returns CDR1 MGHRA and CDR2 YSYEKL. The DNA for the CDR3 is TGCGCCAGCAGCGCCCCCGGGACAGGGGTTTACGAGCAGTACTTC. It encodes CASSAPGTGVYEQYF.

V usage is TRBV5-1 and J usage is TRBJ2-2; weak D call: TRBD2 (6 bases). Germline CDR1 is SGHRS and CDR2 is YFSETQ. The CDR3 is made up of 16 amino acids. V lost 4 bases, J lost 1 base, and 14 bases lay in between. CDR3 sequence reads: CASSPIRRGNTGELFF. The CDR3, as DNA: TGCGCCAGCAGCCCGATTAGGAGGGGGAACACCGGGGAGCTGTTTTTT.

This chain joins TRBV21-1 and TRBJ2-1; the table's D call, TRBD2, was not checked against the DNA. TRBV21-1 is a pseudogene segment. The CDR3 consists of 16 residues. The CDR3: CASSSAELAEGDEQFF. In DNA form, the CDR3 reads TGTGCCAGCAGCAGCGCGGAACTAGCGGAAGGGGATGAGCAGTTCTTC.

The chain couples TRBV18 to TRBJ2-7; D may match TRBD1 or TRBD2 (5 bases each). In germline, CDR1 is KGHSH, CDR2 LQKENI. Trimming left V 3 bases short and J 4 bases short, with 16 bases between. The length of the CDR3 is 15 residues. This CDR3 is CASSPKAGTLYEQYF. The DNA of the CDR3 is TGTGCCAGCTCACCTAAAGCCGGGACCCTTTACGAGCAGTACTTC.

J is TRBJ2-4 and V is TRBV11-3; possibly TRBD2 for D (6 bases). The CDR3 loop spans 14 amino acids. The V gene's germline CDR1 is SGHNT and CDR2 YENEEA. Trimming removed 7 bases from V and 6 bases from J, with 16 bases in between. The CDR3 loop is CASTGQSGGNIQYF. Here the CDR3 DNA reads TGTGCCAGCACTGGACAATCCGGGGGAAACATTCAGTACTTC.

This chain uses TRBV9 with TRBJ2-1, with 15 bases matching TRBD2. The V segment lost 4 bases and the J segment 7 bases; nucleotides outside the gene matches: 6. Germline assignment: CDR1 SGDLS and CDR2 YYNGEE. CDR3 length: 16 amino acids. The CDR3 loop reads CASSSRTSGRGNEQFF. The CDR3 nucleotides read TGTGCCAGCAGCTCCCGGACTAGCGGGAGGGGGAATGAGCAGTTCTTC.

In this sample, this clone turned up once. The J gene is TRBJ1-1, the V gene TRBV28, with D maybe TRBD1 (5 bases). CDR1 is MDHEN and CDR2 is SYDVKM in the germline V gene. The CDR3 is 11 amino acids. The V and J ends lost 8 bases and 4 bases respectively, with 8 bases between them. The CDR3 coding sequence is TGTGCCAGCGCGGGGGTCACTGAAGCTTTCTTT. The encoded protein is CASAGVTEAFF.

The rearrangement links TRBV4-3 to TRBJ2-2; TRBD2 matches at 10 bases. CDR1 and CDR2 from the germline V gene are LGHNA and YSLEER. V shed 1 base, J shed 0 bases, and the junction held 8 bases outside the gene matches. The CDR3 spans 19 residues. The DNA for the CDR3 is TGCGCCAGCAGCCAAGTCCTAGCGGGAGTTTACGCGAACACCGGGGAGCTGTTTTTT. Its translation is CASSQVLAGVYANTGELFF.

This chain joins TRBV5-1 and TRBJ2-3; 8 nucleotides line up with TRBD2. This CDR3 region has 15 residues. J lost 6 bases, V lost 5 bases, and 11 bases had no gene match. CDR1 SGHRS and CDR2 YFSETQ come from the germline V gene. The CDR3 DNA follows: TGCGCCAGCAGTCCCAACGGACTAGCTGGGGATACGCAGTATTTT. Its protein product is CASSPNGLAGDTQYF.

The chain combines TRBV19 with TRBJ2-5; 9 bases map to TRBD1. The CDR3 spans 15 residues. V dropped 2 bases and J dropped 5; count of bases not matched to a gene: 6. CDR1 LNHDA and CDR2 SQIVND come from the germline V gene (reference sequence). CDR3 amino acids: CASSITGGEWETQYF. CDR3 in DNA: TGTGCCAGTAGTATAACAGGGGGCGAGTGGGAGACCCAGTACTTC.

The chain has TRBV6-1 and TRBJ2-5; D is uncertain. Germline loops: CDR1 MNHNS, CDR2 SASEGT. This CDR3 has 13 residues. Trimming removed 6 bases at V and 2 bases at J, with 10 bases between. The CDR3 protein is CASRPWKQETQYF. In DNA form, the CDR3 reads TGTGCCAGCAGACCCTGGAAACAAGAGACCCAGTACTTC.

The CDR3 sequence is CASSSGLGKTYEQYF. Here the CDR3 DNA reads TGTGCCAGCAGTTCTGGACTAGGTAAGACCTACGAGCAGTACTTC. The chain is built from TRBV28 and TRBJ2-7, with 7 bases identical to TRBD2. CDR3 size: 15 residues. The germline CDR1 and CDR2 sequences are MDHEN and SYDVKM. V lost 4 bases, J lost 2 bases, and 8 bases stayed unmatched. The full variable domain, rest sourced from reference TRBV28 and TRBJ2-7, is DVKVTQSSRYLVKRTGEKVFLECVQDMDHENMFWYRQDPGLGLRLIYFSYDVKMKEKGDIPEGYSVSREKKERFSLILESASTNQTSMYLCASSSGLGKTYEQYFGPGTRLTVT.

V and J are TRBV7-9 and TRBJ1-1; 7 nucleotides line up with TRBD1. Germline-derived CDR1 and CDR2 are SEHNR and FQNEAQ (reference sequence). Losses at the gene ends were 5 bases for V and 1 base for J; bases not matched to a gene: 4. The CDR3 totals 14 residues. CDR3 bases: TGTGCCAGCAGCCCCTGGACAGGGAACACTGAAGCTTTCTTT. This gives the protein CASSPWTGNTEAFF.

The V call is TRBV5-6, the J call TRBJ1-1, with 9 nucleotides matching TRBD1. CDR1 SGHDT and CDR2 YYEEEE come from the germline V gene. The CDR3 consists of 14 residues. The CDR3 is CAVNRGPGNTEAFF. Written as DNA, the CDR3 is TGTGCGGTAAACAGGGGGCCAGGGAACACTGAAGCTTTCTTT. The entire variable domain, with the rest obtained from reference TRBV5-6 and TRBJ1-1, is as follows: DAGVTQSPTHLIKTRGQQVTLRCSPKSGHDTVSWYQQALGQGPQFIFQYYEEEERQRGNFPDRFSGHQFPNYSSELNVNALLLGDSALYLCAVNRGPGNTEAFFGQGTRLTVV.

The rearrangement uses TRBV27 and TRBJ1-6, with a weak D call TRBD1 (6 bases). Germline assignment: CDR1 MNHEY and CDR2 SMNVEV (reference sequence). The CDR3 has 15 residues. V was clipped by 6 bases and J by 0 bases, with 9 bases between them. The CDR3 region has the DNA TGTGCCAGCAGCCAGGGGAGCTCCTATAATTCACCCCTCCACTTT. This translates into CASSQGSSYNSPLHF.

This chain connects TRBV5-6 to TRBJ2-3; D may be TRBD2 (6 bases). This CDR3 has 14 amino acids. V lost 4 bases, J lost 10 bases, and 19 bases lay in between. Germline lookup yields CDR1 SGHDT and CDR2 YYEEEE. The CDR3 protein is CASSPQAVGGSQYF. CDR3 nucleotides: TGTGCCAGCAGCCCGCAGGCTGTCGGGGGTTCGCAGTATTTT.

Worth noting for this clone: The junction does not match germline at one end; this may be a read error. CDR3 bases: TGTGCCAGCACCTTAAGTCGTGCGGGGCTCTCCTGGATAGATACGCAGTATTTT. Protein product: CASTLSRAGLSWIDTQYF. The chain carries TRBV7-2 and TRBJ2-3; D is perhaps TRBD2 (6 bases). The CDR3 is made up of 18 amino acids. Germline V gene lookup returns CDR1 SGHTA and CDR2 FQGNSA.

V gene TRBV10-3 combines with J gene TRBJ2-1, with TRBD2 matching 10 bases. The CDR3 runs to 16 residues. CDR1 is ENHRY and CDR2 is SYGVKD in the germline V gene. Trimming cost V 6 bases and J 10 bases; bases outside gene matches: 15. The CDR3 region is CAISLFASGSGKEQFF. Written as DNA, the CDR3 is TGTGCCATCAGCCTCTTCGCTAGCGGGAGCGGGAAAGAGCAGTTCTTC.

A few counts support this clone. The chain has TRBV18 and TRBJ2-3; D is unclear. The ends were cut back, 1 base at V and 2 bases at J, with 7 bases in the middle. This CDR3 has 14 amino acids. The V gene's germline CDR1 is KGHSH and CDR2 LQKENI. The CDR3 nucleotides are TGTGCCAGCTCACCACTAGCTTCCACAGATACGCAGTATTTT. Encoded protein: CASSPLASTDTQYF.

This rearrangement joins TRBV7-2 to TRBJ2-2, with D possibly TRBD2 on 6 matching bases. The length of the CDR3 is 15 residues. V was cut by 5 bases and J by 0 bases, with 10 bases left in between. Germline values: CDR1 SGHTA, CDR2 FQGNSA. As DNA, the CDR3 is TGTGCCAGCAGCCGGGACTCCCCGAACACCGGGGAGCTGTTTTTT. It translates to CASSRDSPNTGELFF.

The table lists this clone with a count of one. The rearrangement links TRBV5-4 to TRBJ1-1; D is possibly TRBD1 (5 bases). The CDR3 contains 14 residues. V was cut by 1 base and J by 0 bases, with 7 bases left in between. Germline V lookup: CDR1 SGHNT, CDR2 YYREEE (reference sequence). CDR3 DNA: TGTGCCAGCAGCTTGAGACAGATGAACACTGAAGCTTTCTTT. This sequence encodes CASSLRQMNTEAFF.

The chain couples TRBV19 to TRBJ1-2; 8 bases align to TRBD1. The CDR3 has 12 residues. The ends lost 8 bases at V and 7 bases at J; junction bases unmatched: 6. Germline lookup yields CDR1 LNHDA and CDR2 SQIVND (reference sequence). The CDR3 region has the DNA TGTGCCAGTGGGGACAGGTTTCGTGGCTACACCTTC. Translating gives CASGDRFRGYTF. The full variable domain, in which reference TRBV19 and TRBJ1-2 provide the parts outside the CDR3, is DGGITQSPKYLFRKEGQNVTLSCEQNLNHDAMYWYRQDPGQGLRLIYYSQIVNDFQKGDIAEGYSVSREKKESFPLTVTSAQKNPTAFYLCASGDRFRGYTFGSGTRLTVV.